One sample yielded the 18 T cell receptor beta chains listed below, sequenced in a study of molecular identifiers for immune sequencing clone quantification. Via MiXCR, TCRdb re-called the PCR reads, giving one row per CDR3 protein. This table holds roughly 86,000 distinct CDR3 sequences, 15% to 20% found once. The sequencing sample was made of naive CD8+ T cells from blood, with Jurkat cell RNA spiked in. As for subset: FACS-sorted CD8+CD4-CCR7+CD45RA+ naive T cells. Every receptor here comes from a human donor in good health. Some libraries in this study had Jurkat cell RNA spiked in.

Details on this clonotype: One base away lies a much larger clone, so this may be a sequencing read error. This sequence joins TRBV5-3 and TRBJ2-1; no reliable D call. TRBV5-3 is noted as an ORF with a role that remains uncertain. The CDR3 totals 10 residues. This CDR3 is CASSSNEQLF. The CDR3 coding sequence is TGTGCCAGCAGCTCCAATGAGCAGCTCTTC.

The table lists this clonotype with many counts. The rearrangement links TRBV19 to TRBJ1-5; TRBD1 might be the D (6 bases). The CDR3 sequence is 16 residues long. CDR1 and CDR2 (germline): LNHDA, SQIVND (reference sequence). V lost 3 bases and J lost 7, with 19 bases in between. The DNA for the CDR3 is TGTGCCAGTAGTATGCCTTTGGGGGGCCTCGGACAGCCCCAGCATTTT. Residues: CASSMPLGGLGQPQHF.

This clonotype was counted at least ten times. A read error may produce the germline difference seen at one junction end. This sequence joins TRBV4-3 and TRBJ2-7; tentatively, D is TRBD2 (6 bases). CDR1 is LGHNA, CDR2 YSLEER, per germline. The CDR3 sequence is 14 residues long. In DNA, the CDR3 is TGCGCCAGCGGCCAAGATAGCGGCCCCTACGAGCAGTACTTC. It encodes CASGQDSGPYEQYF.

This clonotype was picked up many times. The chain couples TRBV6-2 or TRBV6-3 to TRBJ2-4; D might be TRBD1 (6 bases). This CDR3 region has 15 residues. The germline V gene has CDR1 MNHEY and CDR2 SVGEGT. V lost 4 bases to trimming and J lost 6 bases, with 16 bases between them. The CDR3 DNA follows: TGTGCCAGCAGTTCCCCGACAGGCTTGTTAAACATTCAGTACTTC. Residues: CASSSPTGLLNIQYF.

This clonotype was detected ten times or more. This chain's CDR3 is CASSVGTSDDTDTQYF. CDR3 nucleotides: TGTGCCAGCAGCGTCGGGACTAGCGACGACACAGATACGCAGTATTTT. This chain connects TRBV9 to TRBJ2-3, with 10 bases fitting TRBD2. CDR1 is SGDLS, CDR2 YYNGEE, per germline. The V gene end was trimmed by 2 bases and the J gene end by 2 bases; junction bases not matched to a gene: 5. This CDR3 spans 16 amino acids.

Worth noting for this clonotype: The junction departs from the called germline gene at one end, perhaps through a read error. The chain employs TRBV7-9 and TRBJ2-7, with D hard to call. CDR1 is SEHNR, CDR2 FQNEAQ, per germline (reference sequence). There are 11 residues in the CDR3. CDR3 residues: CASSLGPEQCF. The CDR3 DNA follows: TGTGCCAGCAGCTTAGGGCCCGAGCAGTGCTTC.

Only one count was recorded for this clonotype. A read error may explain this, as a much larger clone is one base away. In DNA, the CDR3 is TGTGCCGTCGGAACGACAGGGTCTAGCTCTGGGGCCAACGTCCTGACTTTC. This codes for CAVGTTGSSSGANVLTF. V usage is TRBV10-3 and J usage is TRBJ2-6, with 7 bases matching TRBD1. This CDR3 is built from 17 residues. The V segment lost 11 bases and the J segment 0 bases; nucleotides outside the gene matches: 13. Germline CDR1 and CDR2: ENHRY and SYGVKD.

Concerning this clonotype: At one end the junction does not follow the germline gene, possibly because of a read error. The J gene is TRBJ2-7, the V gene TRBV25-1, with D hard to call. The CDR3 has 13 amino acids. Per germline, CDR1 MGHDK and CDR2 SYGVNS. The CDR3 DNA reads TGTGTCAGCAGTGAATATATGACCTACGAGCAGTACTTC. Translated: CVSSEYMTYEQYF.

Of note for this clonotype: One base away lies a much larger clone, so this may be a sequencing read error. V and J are TRBV20-1 and TRBJ2-7; the match to TRBD2 covers 12 bases. This CDR3 spans 15 amino acids. Germline CDR1 is DFQATT and CDR2 is SNEGSKA (reference sequence). The CDR3 protein is CSARGTSGSAYERYF. The CDR3, as DNA: TGCAGTGCTAGGGGGACTAGCGGGTCCGCCTACGAGCGGTACTTC.

This clonotype was seen repeatedly, ten times or more. The J gene is TRBJ1-1, the V gene TRBV3-1; the D is unclear. CDR1 and CDR2 from the germline V gene are LGHDT and YNNKEL (reference sequence). This CDR3 spans 16 amino acids. Trimming shortened V by 4 bases and J by 0 bases, and 15 bases separated the two germline ends. The CDR3 nucleotides are TGTGCCAGCAGCCTGATCACGGGCTTTATGAACACTGAAGCTTTCTTT. Translation: CASSLITGFMNTEAFF.

This clonotype was seen at least ten times. DNA of the CDR3: TGCGCCAGCAGCCAAGAGAGGGGCCTTGGGTATGGCTACACCTTC. It yields the protein CASSQERGLGYGYTF. V gene TRBV4-3 combines with J gene TRBJ1-2, with D perhaps matching TRBD1 (5 bases). Trimming pared 0 bases from V and 5 bases from J, leaving 13 bases between. The CDR3 is 15 residues long. Germline lookup yields CDR1 LGHNA and CDR2 YSLEER.

This clonotype was seen only a few times. One base away lies a much larger clone, so this may be a sequencing read error. The J gene is TRBJ2-7, the V gene TRBV7-8; D possibly uses TRBD1 or TRBD2 (5 bases each). The CDR3 sequence is 14 residues long. Germline CDR1 reads SGHVS; CDR2 reads FQNEAQ. The DNA for the CDR3 is TGTGCCAGCTGCTTTTCAGGTGGGGGCTACGAGCAGTACTTC. Protein sequence: CASCFSGGGYEQYF.

The table lists this clonotype with many counts. This sequence joins TRBV5-1 and TRBJ2-3; the match to TRBD1 covers 8 bases. Trimming cost V 4 bases and J 1 base; bases outside gene matches: 5. Germline V gene data show CDR1 as SGHRS and CDR2 as YFSETQ. This CDR3 contains 15 residues. The CDR3: CASSTTGVGTDTQYF. Written as DNA, the CDR3 is TGCGCCAGCAGCACGACAGGGGTTGGCACAGATACGCAGTATTTT.

In its sample, this clonotype was seen many times. This chain uses TRBV6-1 with TRBJ1-1; D uncertain. V was clipped by 6 bases and J by 3 bases, with 17 bases between them. The length of the CDR3 is 15 residues. The V gene's germline CDR1 is MNHNS and CDR2 SASEGT. As DNA, the CDR3 is TGTGCCAGCAGGAAGGGTGGGCTCGGCGACACTGAAGCTTTCTTT. Translated: CASRKGGLGDTEAFF.

This clonotype was seen many times. This chain connects TRBV27 to TRBJ1-1, with a possible D match to TRBD1 (5 bases). From germline, CDR1 is MNHEY and CDR2 SMNVEV (reference sequence). The CDR3 is 15 residues long. Trimming left V 4 bases short and J 3 bases short, with 15 bases between. The CDR3 DNA sequence: TGTGCCAGCAGTTCCCGGGGCGCTTGGGACACTGAAGCTTTCTTT. It yields the protein CASSSRGAWDTEAFF.

This clonotype occurred many times. This chain joins TRBV20-1 and TRBJ2-1, with 8 bases matching TRBD2. Germline-derived CDR1 and CDR2 are DFQATT and SNEGSKA (reference sequence). This CDR3 contains 16 residues. V lost 0 bases and J lost 8; bases outside the gene matches: 12. CDR3 region: CSARDVYGRATDEQFF. The CDR3 DNA is TGCAGTGCTAGAGATGTTTACGGGAGGGCCACAGATGAGCAGTTCTTC.

This clonotype came up many times. V is TRBV12-3 or TRBV12-4 and J is TRBJ2-7; 7 bases are shared with TRBD1. V shed 7 bases, J shed 6 bases, and the junction held 9 bases outside the gene matches. The CDR3 sequence is 13 residues long. The CDR3 DNA reads as TGTGCCAGCAACCGAGGGACAGTTGGCGAGCAGTACTTC. It encodes CASNRGTVGEQYF.

The CDR3 sequence is CASRQGNQPQHF. For the CDR3, the DNA is TGTGCCAGCCGACAGGGCAATCAGCCCCAGCATTTT. The chain is built from TRBV6-5 and TRBJ1-5; maybe TRBD1 (6 bases). CDR1 and CDR2 from the germline V gene are MNHEY and SVGAGI. V was clipped by 8 bases and J by 2 bases, with 7 bases between them. The CDR3 contains 12 residues.